There are many counts of the clone carrying this TCR beta chain. What it binds is unknown. The CDR3 extends over 19 amino acids. The V end was cut by 3 bases, the J end by 0 bases, with 22 bases between. CDR1 is SGHTA and CDR2 is FQGTGA in the germline V gene. Using RNA template, CDR3s of TCR alpha and beta were amplified with iRepertoire arm-PCR. For one-step reverse transcription and amplification, 100-400 ng of tissue mRNA or PBMC total RNA was used. TCRdb analysed the multiplex PCR reads with MiXCR anew, one entry per CDR3 protein. The sample includes fewer than 110,000 distinct CDR3 sequences, about 30% of them seen just once. The sample comes from a study of glioma-infiltrating T cells. Findings and limits, study-wide: Non-neoplastic patients had below-expected tissue-blood divergence, while all gliomas exceeded expectation. Only very few CDR3 sequences appeared in both tissue and blood.

Material for sequencing was glioma tissue, nonneoplastic brain tissue, or PBMCs (not recorded which). The origin of this receptor is a human donor with low-grade glioma or glioblastoma, undergoing nonglioma brain surgery, or in good health (not recorded which). The J gene is TRBJ2-3, the V gene TRBV7-3, with a tentative D call TRBD2 (6 bases). In DNA, the CDR3 is TGTGCCAGCAGCTTGCTAGGTAGCGGACTAACTGGCAGCACAGATACGCAGTATTTT. Amino acid sequence: CASSLLGSGLTGSTDTQYF.